A selection of T cell receptor beta chains follows, all from one sample in a study of monozygotic twins with inflammatory bowel disease. Using the 5' RACE reads, TCRdb records one entry per CDR3 protein without DNA. This repertoire includes fewer than 450,000 distinct CDR3 sequences. The sequencing input was blood. The receptors here all came from a human donor with ulcerative colitis or Crohn's disease, or a healthy co-twin of an affected twin (not recorded which). Both conserved end residues are part of each CDR3.

J gene,V gene,CDR3 protein
TRBJ2-7,TRBV2,CASSEVGVYEQYF
TRBJ1-3,TRBV6-5,CASSFLDRGLGNTIYF
TRBJ1-5,TRBV12-3/TRBV12-4,CASSARTNQPQHF
TRBJ2-5,TRBV9,CASSVVQGWTQYF
TRBJ2-3,TRBV9,CASSVRVAGGTDTQYF
TRBJ2-6,TRBV3-1,CASSQVWGLASGANVLTF
TRBJ1-5,TRBV6-2/TRBV6-3,CASSYWADNQPQHF
TRBJ1-2,TRBV4-1,CASSQDPTGRDRIYGYTF
TRBJ2-1,TRBV11-3,CASSLGGSLSYNEQFF
TRBJ1-3,TRBV4-2,CASRMISSGNTIYF
TRBJ2-4,TRBV9,CASSVEGRGGNIQYF
TRBJ1-2,TRBV20-1,CSARDPYGYTF
TRBJ2-3,TRBV12-3/TRBV12-4,CASTGRNTDTQYF
TRBJ2-5,TRBV20-1,CSARVLRGAKETQYF
TRBJ2-1,TRBV7-9,CASSGGPGNEQFF
TRBJ2-1,TRBV5-1,CASSLESTERLFF
TRBJ1-5,TRBV24-1,CATSDRDRGSNQPQHF
TRBJ2-1,TRBV19,CASGTSSYEQFF
TRBJ1-2,TRBV19,CASSIDRTVNGYTF
TRBJ2-1,TRBV12-5,CASGWGQSSYNEQFF
TRBJ2-5,TRBV5-4,CASSQKIGGTETQYF
TRBJ2-1,TRBV30,CAWSVRLGGSYNEQFF
TRBJ1-1,TRBV12-3/TRBV12-4,CASSPSTGLEAFF
TRBJ2-3,TRBV20-1,CSARGGLAGTDTQYF
TRBJ2-1,TRBV27,CASSLGGGALYNEQFF
TRBJ2-7,TRBV7-2,CASSPALANYEQYF
TRBJ2-1,TRBV28,CASSPHRGINEQFF
TRBJ1-6,TRBV12-3/TRBV12-4,CASSPQSLQGLNSPLHF
TRBJ1-5,TRBV2,CASSEDSRVNQPQHF
TRBJ2-7,TRBV4-3,CASSQDWGGGGYEQYF
TRBJ2-1,TRBV7-2,CASSRPGGGYNEQFF
TRBJ1-2,TRBV6-1,CASRAGTGLYGYTF
TRBJ2-5,TRBV29-1,CSVEGTGVETQYF
TRBJ2-5,TRBV7-2,CASSSTGTIRETQYF
TRBJ1-4,TRBV27,CASSEKDRGVGKEKLFF
TRBJ1-3,TRBV18,CASSPRQFLGNTIYF
TRBJ1-3,TRBV5-6,CASSLIGYDSGNTIYF
TRBJ1-5,TRBV18,CASSPRRTDTNQPQHF
TRBJ2-1,TRBV18,CASSTSRQASSSYNEQFF
TRBJ2-7,TRBV18,CASSRDPGQTYEQYF
TRBJ1-2,TRBV6-6,CASTGTDGYTF
TRBJ1-4,TRBV7-2,CASSLDRAEKLFF
TRBJ2-5,TRBV30,CAWRTTGDETQYF
TRBJ2-2,TRBV7-8,CASSFSAGQWGGELFF
TRBJ2-2,TRBV9,CASSVRTYTGELFF
TRBJ2-1,TRBV30,CAWSVLTPDSNNEQFF
TRBJ1-1,TRBV11-1,CASSLGLSGFDTEAFF
TRBJ2-7,TRBV12-3/TRBV12-4,CASSKSYEQYF
TRBJ2-7,TRBV18,CASSPRAEQYF
TRBJ1-2,TRBV3-1,CASSWHRLNYGYTF
TRBJ2-3,TRBV20-1,CSARAPRGVAGRDTQYF
TRBJ2-5,TRBV7-2,CASSFQGLGETQYF
TRBJ2-3,TRBV4-2,CASSQDGGGAGDTQYF
TRBJ1-6,TRBV5-1,CASSPTGDSPLHF
TRBJ1-4,TRBV25-1,CASIGTGDEKLFF
TRBJ1-5,TRBV4-2,CASSQDRRDQPQHF
TRBJ2-2,TRBV6-2/TRBV6-3,CASSYSPLAGFTGELFF
TRBJ2-1,TRBV12-3/TRBV12-4,CASSFGYNEQFF
TRBJ2-1,TRBV27,CASSLSGLSSYNEQFF